One sample yielded the 21 T cell receptor beta chains listed below, sequenced in a study of cytomegalovirus exposure and HLA in healthy donors. The PCR ran on 60 Vbeta and 13 Jbeta primers. Profiled with immunoSEQ multiplex PCR; TCRdb holds only in-frame clones, not every one. The sample comprises some 200,000 clones, around 70% of which are singletons, and 2% to 3% rests with the top ten. The material sequenced was PBMCs. These receptor sequences come from a man aged 35 to 55 in good health and CMV-seropositive.

The J gene is TRBJ2-2, the V gene TRBV5-1; 10 nucleotides agree with TRBD2. The length of the CDR3 is 16 residues. The V segment lost 4 bases and the J segment 1 base; nucleotides outside the gene matches: 4. Per the germline V gene, CDR1 is SGHRS and CDR2 is YFSETQ. The CDR3 DNA follows: TGCGCCAGCAGCCAACTAGCGGGGAAGAACACCGGGGAGCTGTTTTTT. It is translated as CASSQLAGKNTGELFF.

This clone was counted once. This sequence joins TRBV7-3 and TRBJ2-3; TRBD2 might be the D (5 bases). Germline assignment: CDR1 SGHTA and CDR2 FQGTGA. Deletions cut 5 bases from V and 1 base from J, with 7 bases between. The CDR3 has 13 residues. The CDR3: CASSLGGTDTQYF. The CDR3 DNA is TGTGCCAGCAGCCTGGGAGGCACAGATACGCAGTATTTT.

This clone was detected a few times. The V and J genes are TRBV29-1 and TRBJ1-1; possibly TRBD1 for D (5 bases). The CDR3 covers 13 residues. Per the germline V gene, CDR1 is SQVTM and CDR2 is ANQGSEA. Trimming shortened V by 7 bases and J by 8 bases, and 20 bases separated the two germline ends. CDR3 region: CSGQSAGREEAFF. The DNA for the CDR3 is TGCAGCGGACAATCGGCGGGGCGCGAAGAAGCTTTCTTT.

V and J are TRBV7-8 and TRBJ2-7; D is perhaps TRBD1 (5 bases). CDR1 and CDR2 from the germline V gene are SGHVS and FQNEAQ. Trimming left V 3 bases short and J 0 bases short, with 24 bases between. The CDR3 runs to 19 residues. The DNA of the CDR3 is TGTGCCAGCAGCTTTAGAAAAGGGGCCACGATTTTTTCCTCCTACGAGCAGTACTTC. It is translated as CASSFRKGATIFSSYEQYF.

The chain recombines TRBV5-1 with TRBJ2-3; TRBD2 is a possible D gene (7 bases). Trimming took 0 bases from V and 3 from J, leaving 11 bases between them. Per germline, CDR1 SGHRS and CDR2 YFSETQ. The CDR3 length is 15 residues. CDR3 region: CASSLGRGLTDTQYF. CDR3 nucleotides: TGCGCCAGCAGCTTGGGGCGGGGGCTGACAGATACGCAGTATTTT.

The rearrangement links TRBV19 to TRBJ1-6; 10 bases align to TRBD1. V trimming: 3 bases; J trimming: 10 bases; junction bases outside the gene matches: 9. The CDR3 runs 16 residues. Germline V lookup: CDR1 LNHDA, CDR2 SQIVND (reference sequence). The CDR3 DNA reads as TGTGCCAGTAGTATCCAAGTGGGGACAGGGGAATCACCCCTCCACTTT. It encodes CASSIQVGTGESPLHF.

V usage is TRBV7-9 and J usage is TRBJ1-4, with D hard to call. The CDR3 loop spans 15 amino acids. The germline gives CDR1 SEHNR, CDR2 FQNEAQ (reference sequence). V lost 5 bases, J lost 1 base, and 11 bases lay in between. As DNA, the CDR3 is TGTGCCAGCAGCCCAGCAGGTGGAACTAATGAAAAACTGTTTTTT. Translating gives CASSPAGGTNEKLFF.

In this sample, this clone turned up a few times. This chain connects TRBV7-9 to TRBJ2-3, with 8 bases matching TRBD2. The CDR3 runs to 18 residues. J gave up 1 base and V 5 bases, and 14 bases lay outside the gene matches. Germline V gene sequence: CDR1 SEHNR, CDR2 FQNEAQ (reference sequence). CDR3: CASSRGTRRPGGTDTQYF. CDR3 in DNA: TGTGCCAGCAGCCGGGGGACTAGGAGGCCAGGGGGCACAGATACGCAGTATTTT.

V is TRBV25-1 and J is TRBJ2-1; 8 bases line up with TRBD2. The CDR3 totals 15 residues. J was trimmed by 6 bases and V by 8 bases; bases with no gene match: 12. The germline CDR1 and CDR2 sequences are MGHDK and SYGVNS. DNA for the CDR3: TGTGCCAGCCGCCTGACCGGCGGGGGGAGCAATGAGCAGTTCTTC. Its translation is CASRLTGGGSNEQFF. Filled out from reference TRBV25-1 and TRBJ2-1, the complete variable domain reads EADIYQTPRYLVIGTGKKITLECSQTMGHDKMYWYQQDPGMELHLIHYSYGVNSTEKGDLSSESTVSRIRTEHFPLTLESARPSHTSQYLCASRLTGGGSNEQFFGPGTRLTVL.

The chain carries TRBV4-1 and TRBJ2-5; 10 positions match TRBD2. The V and J ends lost 4 bases and 5 bases, in that order; junction bases with no gene match: 7. The germline V gene has CDR1 MGHRA and CDR2 YSYEKL. This CDR3 region has 15 residues. The DNA for the CDR3 is TGCGCCAGCAGCCCCGTGAGCGGGGGGGCCGAGACCCAGTACTTC. It codes for CASSPVSGGAETQYF.

In DNA form, the CDR3 reads TGTGCCAGGAAAACAGGGCAGGGAGCTTTCTTT. Translated, it gives CARKTGQGAFF. V gene TRBV6-6 combines with J gene TRBJ1-1, with D maybe TRBD1 (6 bases). V lost 9 bases, J lost 10 bases, and 15 bases lay in between. The CDR3 length is 11 residues. Germline V CDR1 and CDR2: MNHNY, SVGAGI (reference sequence).

The chain links TRBV10-2 to TRBJ1-3; D ambiguous. Trimming took 3 bases from V and 0 from J, leaving 21 bases between them. The CDR3 has 19 amino acids. Germline assignment: CDR1 WSHSY and CDR2 SAAADI. DNA for the CDR3: TGCGCCAGCAGTGAATCTATCTATGGGGTAGGGAGCTCTGGAAACACCATATATTTT. Translation: CASSESIYGVGSSGNTIYF.

This clone was seen a single time. V and J are TRBV27 and TRBJ2-3; D is possibly TRBD2 (6 bases). From germline, CDR1 is MNHEY and CDR2 SMNVEV (reference sequence). V was shortened by 4 bases and J by 7 bases, with 24 bases between the two germline ends. The CDR3 totals 17 residues. This CDR3 is CASSSYTPGRERNTQYF. The DNA of the CDR3 is TGTGCCAGCAGTTCGTATACCCCGGGACGGGAGAGGAATACGCAGTATTTT.

DNA of the CDR3: TGTGCCAGCAGCCAAGGGGGGGCGCCTAATCAGCCCCAGCATTTT. It encodes CASSQGGAPNQPQHF. The gene calls are TRBV5-5 and TRBJ1-5, with D maybe TRBD1 (6 bases). V was cut by 4 bases and J by 4 bases, with 15 bases left in between. The CDR3 totals 15 residues. Germline V gene data show CDR1 as SGHKS and CDR2 as YYEKEE (reference sequence).

V and J are TRBV4-1 and TRBJ1-4, with TRBD1 as a possible D gene (5 bases). The V gene lost 4 bases and the J gene lost 7 bases, with 19 bases spanning the gap. Germline assignment: CDR1 MGHRA and CDR2 YSYEKL. The CDR3 spans 16 residues. CDR3 DNA: TGCGCCAGCAGCCCTCTTAAGGGGAGGGAGGTTGAAAAACTGTTTTTT. Protein product: CASSPLKGREVEKLFF.

The chain links TRBV6-5 to TRBJ1-4; D not certain. Trimming removed 5 bases at V and 6 bases at J, with 10 bases between. The CDR3 extends over 13 amino acids. Germline CDR1 and CDR2: MNHEY and SVGAGI. The CDR3 spells CASSEIRDEKLFF. The CDR3 DNA follows: TGTGCCAGCAGTGAAATTCGCGATGAAAAACTGTTTTTT.

The chain links TRBV2 to TRBJ1-3; possibly TRBD1 for D (6 bases). The length of the CDR3 is 15 residues. Germline values: CDR1 SNHLY, CDR2 FYNNEI. Trimming removed 3 bases from V and 1 base from J, with 10 bases in between. The CDR3 loop reads CASSEGGQSGNTIYF. CDR3 sequence (DNA): TGTGCCAGCAGTGAGGGGGGGCAATCTGGAAACACCATATATTTT.

V is TRBV19 and J is TRBJ2-7; 14 nucleotides agree with TRBD2. The CDR3 totals 18 residues. The V segment lost 6 bases and the J segment 3 bases; nucleotides outside the gene matches: 13. CDR1 and CDR2 from the germline V gene are LNHDA and SQIVND (reference sequence). This CDR3 is CASSPGLAGGSGLYEQYF. CDR3 nucleotides: TGTGCCAGTAGCCCCGGACTAGCGGGGGGTTCTGGTCTCTACGAGCAGTACTTC.

The chain employs TRBV11-2 and TRBJ2-7; 7 bases align to TRBD2. The CDR3 consists of 18 residues. The junction had 13 bases not matched to a gene; V was cut back by 0 bases and J by 2 bases. The germline CDR1 and CDR2 sequences are SGHAT and FQNNGV. CDR3 coding DNA: TGTGCCAGCAGCTTAGAGCCGGCGGGGGACGGGACCCCCTACGAGCAGTACTTC. This codes for CASSLEPAGDGTPYEQYF.

The V and J genes are TRBV5-4 and TRBJ2-1, with D possibly TRBD2 on 6 matching bases. The CDR3 is 15 amino acids. V was shortened by 0 bases and J by 4 bases, with 11 bases between the two germline ends. CDR1 is SGHNT, CDR2 YYREEE, per germline (reference sequence). The CDR3 sequence is CASSLAGGRYNEQFF. The CDR3 bases are TGTGCCAGCAGCTTGGCCGGGGGAAGGTACAATGAGCAGTTCTTC.

This rearrangement joins TRBV6-6 to TRBJ1-5; D is perhaps TRBD1 (5 bases). The germline gives CDR1 MNHNY, CDR2 SVGAGI (reference sequence). The V and J ends lost 7 bases and 3 bases respectively, with 13 bases between them. The CDR3 covers 14 residues. CDR3 DNA: TGTGCCAGCAAACAGGAGAGCTCCAATCAGCCCCAGCATTTT. It encodes CASKQESSNQPQHF.